This TCR beta chain came from a study of T cell repertoires in cytomegalovirus infection. Study overall: Matching HLA type and CMV infection were both indicated by public TCR beta signatures.

Study-wide results and caveats: The ex vivo response showed dominance by HLA-C-restricted CMV-specific TCR beta clonotypes.

This clonotype has more than one count but fewer than ten. No antigen is known for it. Via MiXCR, TCRdb re-called the reads, giving one row per CDR3 protein. The sample yields 350,000 to 400,000 distinct CDR3 sequences, about a third seen once. V was trimmed by 1 base and J by 5 bases, leaving 9 bases between them. Germline assignment: CDR1 LNHDA and CDR2 SQIVND (reference sequence). The CDR3 spans 14 residues. The sequence came from a human donor in good health (CMV status not recorded). Some clones in this sample may be carry-over from other donors' samples. This chain uses TRBV19 with TRBJ1-5, with D possibly being TRBD1 (5 bases). The sample in question was cultured PBMCs, obtained from culture after CMV antigen stimulation. CDR3 in amino acids: CASSIAAGDQPQHF. CDR3 nucleotides: TGTGCCAGTAGTATAGCGGCGGGGGATCAGCCCCAGCATTTT.